The 25 T cell receptor beta chains reported below all come from one sample, sequenced in a study of technical replicates of blood from a few donors. Measured with immunoSEQ multiplex PCR; TCRdb has only the in-frame clones, and not every one. The sample lists tens of thousands of clones; about 93% were seen once. Sequenced sample: T cells isolated from PBMCs. All receptors come from a human donor in good health.

The chain links TRBV18 to TRBJ2-5, with TRBD1 identical over 7 bases. Germline values: CDR1 KGHSH, CDR2 LQKENI. This CDR3 has 13 residues. V shed 5 bases and J 5 bases; nucleotides not matched to a gene: 5. The CDR3 coding sequence is TGTGCCAGCTCAAAACAGGGGATGGAGACCCAGTACTTC. Translation: CASSKQGMETQYF.

This clone was seen a few times. V usage is TRBV19 and J usage is TRBJ1-5; TRBD1 agrees at 9 bases. Losses at the gene ends were 7 bases for V and 7 bases for J; bases not matched to a gene: 17. Germline-derived CDR1 and CDR2 are LNHDA and SQIVND (reference sequence). The CDR3 is 17 amino acids. The DNA of the CDR3 is TGTGCCAGTATCACTCGGACAGGGGACTTCGGGTTCCAGCCCCAGCATTTT. Protein product: CASITRTGDFGFQPQHF.

The chain employs TRBV10-3 and TRBJ2-3; weak D call: TRBD2 (6 bases). CDR1 and CDR2 from the germline V gene are ENHRY and SYGVKD. The CDR3 extends over 13 amino acids. V shed 2 bases and J shed 5 bases, with 8 bases lying between them. The CDR3 loop is CAISERGKDTQYF. For the CDR3, the DNA is TGTGCCATCAGTGAGCGGGGGAAAGATACGCAGTATTTT.

This chain connects TRBV7-9 to TRBJ1-5; D is perhaps TRBD1 (5 bases). Germline values: CDR1 SEHNR, CDR2 FQNEAQ (reference sequence). V shed 3 bases and J shed 2 bases, with 11 bases lying between them. The CDR3 has 15 amino acids. The CDR3 bases are TGTGCCAGCAGCTTGGAGGGCAGGGGCAATCAGCCCCAGCATTTT. It encodes CASSLEGRGNQPQHF.

In its sample, this clone was seen once. This sequence joins TRBV6-5 and TRBJ2-1; 9 bases match TRBD2. This CDR3 contains 15 residues. J was trimmed by 7 bases and V by 8 bases; bases with no gene match: 12. Germline CDR1 and CDR2: MNHEY and SVGAGI. CDR3 in DNA: TGTGCCAGCTCTTTCGGGCTAGCGGGACCAAATGAGCAGTTCTTC. Its translation is CASSFGLAGPNEQFF.

The genes are TRBV9 and TRBJ1-5, with unresolved D. CDR1 and CDR2 (germline): SGDLS, YYNGEE. The CDR3 has 13 amino acids. Deletions cut 4 bases from V and 3 bases from J, with 8 bases between. The DNA of the CDR3 is TGTGCCAGCAGCTCTTTAGACAATCAGCCCCAGCATTTT. It translates to CASSSLDNQPQHF.

The V and J genes are TRBV7-2 and TRBJ1-5, with D possibly being TRBD1 (5 bases). CDR3 length: 13 residues. The germline V and J ends were trimmed by 3 bases and 4 bases, with 7 bases remaining between them. Germline V gives CDR1 SGHTA, CDR2 FQGNSA. The CDR3 DNA follows: TGTGCCAGCAGCTTCGGGGGGAATCAGCCCCAGCATTTT. Its translation is CASSFGGNQPQHF.

The CDR3 DNA is TGTGCCAGCAGCCCAGGTGGGGGGTTCGGCAATCAGCCCCAGCATTTT. Residues: CASSPGGGFGNQPQHF. The chain is built from TRBV14 and TRBJ1-5; D is possibly TRBD1 (5 bases). V lost 4 bases to trimming and J lost 2 bases, with 15 bases between them. CDR3 length: 16 amino acids. Germline V lookup: CDR1 SGHDN, CDR2 FVKESK.

The CDR3 protein is CASRRLAGEGDEQFF. CDR3 sequence (DNA): TGTGCCAGCAGGCGACTAGCGGGAGAGGGCGATGAGCAGTTCTTC. This chain uses TRBV27 with TRBJ2-1, with 12 bases matching TRBD2. The germline V gene encodes CDR1 MNHEY and CDR2 SMNVEV (reference sequence). V lost 6 bases to trimming and J lost 8 bases; unmatched junction nucleotides: 8. The CDR3 has 15 amino acids.

The chain combines TRBV6-6 with TRBJ1-1, with no clear D. Trimming cost V 2 bases and J 2 bases, with 3 bases left between them. The germline V gene encodes CDR1 MNHNY and CDR2 SVGAGI (reference sequence). The CDR3 extends over 12 amino acids. Written as DNA, the CDR3 is TGTGCCAGCAGTTACCCAAACACTGAAGCTTTCTTT. Translating gives CASSYPNTEAFF.

V gene TRBV7-6 combines with J gene TRBJ1-2; possible D gene TRBD1, 5 bases. The CDR3 contains 16 residues. The V end lost 2 bases, the J end lost 4 bases, and 17 bases lay between the germline ends. Germline lookup yields CDR1 SGHVS and CDR2 FNYEAQ. CDR3 sequence: CASSLLGATSIYGYTF. The CDR3 DNA follows: TGTGCCAGCAGCTTATTAGGGGCAACGTCTATCTATGGCTACACCTTC.

The chain employs TRBV7-9 and TRBJ1-3; perhaps TRBD1 as D (6 bases). The CDR3 totals 14 residues. Germline values: CDR1 SEHNR, CDR2 FQNEAQ (reference sequence). With 5 bases removed from V and 7 bases from J, the gap between germline ends came to 15 bases. CDR3 bases: TGTGCCAGCAGCCCAGAAGGGGGTTGGAACACCATATATTTT. It is translated as CASSPEGGWNTIYF.

The rearrangement links TRBV5-1 to TRBJ1-6, with D possibly being TRBD1 (5 bases). Germline V CDR1 and CDR2: SGHRS, YFSETQ. Trimming took 2 bases from V and 8 from J, leaving 14 bases between them. This CDR3 region has 15 residues. CDR3 residues: CASSFVAGKDSPLHF. DNA of the CDR3: TGCGCCAGCAGCTTCGTGGCAGGGAAAGATTCACCCCTCCACTTT. Full variable domain (rest looked up from reference TRBV5-1 and TRBJ1-6): KAGVTQTPRYLIKTRGQQVTLSCSPISGHRSVSWYQQTPGQGLQFLFEYFSETQRNKGNFPGRFSGRQFSNSRSEMNVSTLELGDSALYLCASSFVAGKDSPLHFGNGTRLTVT.

The chain uses TRBV6-1 and TRBJ2-3; TRBD2 might be the D (6 bases). From germline, CDR1 is MNHNS and CDR2 SASEGT. V was clipped by 0 bases and J by 0 bases, with 10 bases between them. This CDR3 is 16 amino acids long. CDR3 in amino acids: CASSEAGGESTDTQYF. In DNA, the CDR3 is TGTGCCAGCAGTGAAGCTGGCGGGGAGAGCACAGATACGCAGTATTTT.

This sequence joins TRBV2 and TRBJ2-5; 7 positions match TRBD2. The germline CDR1 and CDR2 sequences are SNHLY and FYNNEI. With 2 bases clipped from V and 0 bases from J, the junction kept 12 bases outside the gene matches. This CDR3 contains 18 residues. In nucleotides, the CDR3 is TGTGCCAGCAGTGAATGGGGCCCAAGCGGGACGTACCAAGAGACCCAGTACTTC. This translates into CASSEWGPSGTYQETQYF.

The genes are TRBV5-1 and TRBJ2-7, with 9 bases that match TRBD1. V gave up 3 bases and J gave up 1 base; unmatched junction bases: 8. From germline, CDR1 is SGHRS and CDR2 YFSETQ. The CDR3 is made up of 16 amino acids. The CDR3 region is CASSSVAGTGSYEQYF. In nucleotides, the CDR3 is TGCGCCAGCAGCTCGGTCGCCGGGACAGGGTCCTACGAGCAGTACTTC. Full variable domain (missing parts from reference TRBV5-1 and TRBJ2-7): KAGVTQTPRYLIKTRGQQVTLSCSPISGHRSVSWYQQTPGQGLQFLFEYFSETQRNKGNFPGRFSGRQFSNSRSEMNVSTLELGDSALYLCASSSVAGTGSYEQYFGPGTRLTVT.

This chain joins TRBV28 and TRBJ2-7; 8 bases align to TRBD2. The V gene's germline CDR1 is MDHEN and CDR2 SYDVKM. V lost 5 bases to trimming and J lost 2 bases; unmatched junction nucleotides: 2. This CDR3 comprises 13 residues. CDR3 sequence: CASSPGGTYEQYF. The CDR3 bases are TGTGCCAGCAGTCCGGGGGGGACCTACGAGCAGTACTTC.

The V and J genes are TRBV6-6 and TRBJ2-7; possible D gene TRBD1, 6 bases. Germline CDR1 reads MNHNY; CDR2 reads SVGAGI (reference sequence). The CDR3 loop spans 12 amino acids. Between the trimmed V and J ends, which lost 5 bases and 7 bases, there was a span of 12 bases. The CDR3 sequence: CASSPDSREQYF. CDR3 DNA: TGTGCCAGCAGTCCGGACAGCCGGGAGCAGTACTTC.

The rearrangement links TRBV19 to TRBJ1-6, with TRBD1 as a possible D gene (5 bases). Germline V gives CDR1 LNHDA, CDR2 SQIVND (reference sequence). The V end was cut by 5 bases, the J end by 5 bases, with 16 bases between. The CDR3 runs 16 residues. CDR3 DNA sequence: TGTGCCAGTAGTTCATTGGGGCATAGGAATAATTCACCCCTCCACTTT. Encoded protein: CASSSLGHRNNSPLHF.

This chain joins TRBV27 and TRBJ2-7; TRBD2 agrees at 10 bases. There are 15 residues in the CDR3. V was clipped by 3 bases and J by 1 base; unmatched bases: 3. CDR1 and CDR2 from the germline V gene are MNHEY and SMNVEV (reference sequence). The DNA for the CDR3 is TGTGCCAGCAGTTTTAGCGGGGGGCCGTCCTACGAGCAGTACTTC. It is translated as CASSFSGGPSYEQYF.

This clone was recorded once. V is TRBV19 and J is TRBJ1-5, with D unclear. This CDR3 comprises 15 residues. Trimming pared 3 bases from V and 1 base from J, leaving 10 bases between. The germline gives CDR1 LNHDA, CDR2 SQIVND (reference sequence). The CDR3 nucleotides read TGTGCCAGTAGTATTATGTCGGGGAGCAATCAGCCCCAGCATTTT. It codes for CASSIMSGSNQPQHF.

The chain recombines TRBV7-9 with TRBJ1-2; 10 positions agree with TRBD1. This CDR3 has 16 residues. V was pared by 1 base and J by 2 bases, with 4 bases of the junction left unmatched. In germline, CDR1 is SEHNR, CDR2 FQNEAQ (reference sequence). The CDR3 loop is CASSLGQGAGNYGYTF. CDR3 DNA: TGTGCCAGCAGCTTAGGACAGGGGGCTGGAAACTATGGCTACACCTTC.

This clone was observed a few times. The chain is built from TRBV13 and TRBJ1-5; 7 bases map to TRBD1. V lost 6 bases to trimming and J lost 7 bases; unmatched junction nucleotides: 6. Per the germline V gene, CDR1 is PRHDT and CDR2 is FYEKMQ (reference sequence). The CDR3 contains 13 residues. The CDR3 DNA follows: TGTGCCAGCAGTAGGGGGCCAGGACAGCCCCAGCATTTT. This codes for CASSRGPGQPQHF.

The rearrangement uses TRBV5-1 and TRBJ2-5; 8 bases are a match to TRBD1. This CDR3 is 15 amino acids long. V was pared by 0 bases and J by 5 bases, with 6 bases of the junction left unmatched. Germline V lookup: CDR1 SGHRS, CDR2 YFSETQ. CDR3 DNA sequence: TGCGCCAGCAGCTTGGCGGGACAGGAGTTTGAGACCCAGTACTTC. Amino acids: CASSLAGQEFETQYF.

The rearrangement links TRBV5-1 to TRBJ1-5, with D uncertain. Germline V gene sequence: CDR1 SGHRS, CDR2 YFSETQ. The V gene lost 6 bases and the J gene lost 0 bases, with 13 bases spanning the gap. The CDR3 is 15 amino acids. In nucleotides, the CDR3 is TGCGCCAGCAACTTAGCGCCGAATAGCAATCAGCCCCAGCATTTT. Translation: CASNLAPNSNQPQHF. Variable domain in full (rest from reference TRBV5-1 and TRBJ1-5): KAGVTQTPRYLIKTRGQQVTLSCSPISGHRSVSWYQQTPGQGLQFLFEYFSETQRNKGNFPGRFSGRQFSNSRSEMNVSTLELGDSALYLCASNLAPNSNQPQHFGDGTRLSIL.